This T cell receptor beta chain was sequenced during a study of cytomegalovirus exposure and HLA in healthy donors (dated by TCRdb to about 2017). With respect to the entire study: An earlier analysis of roughly 570 of the donors reported over 250 Gb of sequence data and 117 million unique TCR beta sequences obtained from about 200 million T cells. Approximately 330 gigabases of sequencing data and about 92 million unique TCR sequences made up an early release that covered roughly 670 HLA-typed donors. Of the roughly 400 genotyped donors, over 65% fell in the genetic ancestry cluster associated with self-reported Caucasian donors. The study aimed to test whether cataloging public T cell receptors could reveal signatures of past pathogen exposure. The study used immunosequencing to profile the T cell repertoires of 670 or so subjects and linked those repertoires to cytomegalovirus serostatus. In addition to the first cohort of hundreds of subjects, a separate validation cohort of approximately 120 different subjects was used. To predict cytomegalovirus infection status, the study combined high-throughput TCR immunosequencing, statistical association of individual TCRs with disease status, and machine learning. In a later analysis, previously published TCR beta repertoires from 500 to 750 donors were re-analyzed and high-resolution HLA genotyping was added so that TCR occurrence patterns could be studied. The later analysis used no new phenotypic data to find candidate immune exposures, relying instead on TCR beta sequences and their occurrence across donors. An earlier analysis of 500 to 650 of the donors applied high-throughput TCR beta sequencing to assess whether each TCR beta V gene segment acted as functional or pseudogenic. Donor age, sex, ethnicity and CMV serostatus were collected together with the repertoire data. In a later genetic analysis, genome-wide SNP genotypes for about 65% of the roughly 700 donors were used, and that subset was treated as a discovery cohort. All discovery cohort repertoires had been generated on a single sequencing platform. Both class I and class II loci were covered by HLA typing, at four-digit resolution. The number of typed donors differed by locus: about 620-640 for A, B, C, DRB1 and DQB1; approximately 530 for DQA1; 606 for DPA1; and 400 to 480 for DPB1. Because of strong linkage in the cohort, roughly five DR-DQ haplotypes were treated as single units for association and clustering. On average, roughly 250,000 unique TCR beta nucleotide sequences were sequenced per donor among 300 to 500 genotyped donors of the cohort, with roughly 18% of those sequences being non-productive.

Study-wide conclusions, independent of this receptor: The earlier analysis of some 540 of the donors excluded 15 to 20 rarely observed V segments, including chromosome 9 orphons, because counts were too low. A later analysis associated about 18,000 TCR beta sequences with specific HLA alleles at a false discovery rate of 0.05. When HLA alleles, especially DR and DQ, strongly co-occurred, attributing TCR associations to individual alleles was difficult. According to a later analysis, TCR association rates differed among HLA loci, with DRB1 alleles showing the most associated TCRs and HLA-C alleles showing the fewest. A further reported finding was that TCR beta sequences accurately predicted the HLA-A and HLA-B alleles for most subjects in the first cohort. Correlated functional status among segregating V segments might be attributable to linkage disequilibrium, but an unknown experimental factor could not be ruled out. In a later analysis, most CMV-associated TCR beta chains were found to appear HLA-restricted, with HLA associations seemingly driven largely by CMV exposure. In an earlier analysis of around 600 of the donors, most TCR beta V segments were observed in productive rearrangements about 87% or about 30% of the time, broadly matching IMGT annotations. Three of the identified cytomegalovirus-associated TCR beta chains were confirmed in vitro to be specific for cytomegalovirus antigens. In a later genetic analysis, fewer N-insertions in productive TCRs were reported among donors in an Asian-associated ancestry cluster than the approximately 710-donor mean. In this cohort, only TCR beta chains were sequenced, and detectable features were limited by the absence of alpha or paired-chain data. A total of about 150 TCR beta chains were listed by the study as associated with cytomegalovirus. Because some donors lacked HLA typing at each locus, the association tests relied only on the typed subset. A later analysis found that HLA-associated TCR beta chains were more clonally expanded and had lower generation probabilities than equally common non-associated chains. According to the authors, the approach could potentially be generalized to other disease states and immunological phenotypes. An association between a missense DCLRE1C variant and V-gene and J-gene trimming of TCR beta chains was found in a later genetic analysis and replicated in an independent cohort. Several of the top co-occurrence clusters appeared to be linked to parvovirus B19, influenza, CMV and Epstein-Barr virus, according to a later analysis. Roughly uniform sequencing depth across donors was assumed in presence/absence analyses, although this assumption may not hold. In both the original and validation cohorts, the classifier was reported to diagnose cytomegalovirus status with high specificity and sensitivity. Some IMGT-functional V segments, including TRBV6-2 and TRBV6-3, could not be told apart with the 87-base-pair reads, so those segments were excluded. The only immune exposure information available for the cohort was CMV serostatus. While some public TCRs were present in many individuals, most TCR sequences turned up only very rarely across donors. A group of highly shared sequence variants was considered likely to be a technical artifact of the sequencing pipeline.

The method was the immunoSEQ multiplex PCR assay. For the multiplex PCR, a mixture combining 60 forward primers for TCR Vbeta segments and 13 reverse primers for TCR Jbeta segments was used. The CDR3 region of rearranged TCR beta genes was amplified from genomic DNA by a multiplex PCR assay. On the Illumina HiSeq System, the amplified TCR beta libraries were sequenced as 87-base-pair reads. As for the authors' bioinformatics: In a later analysis, tens of millions of unique TCR beta chains were counted across the approximately 620 repertoires, and approximately 11 million of these chains were shared by at least two donors. Raw reads were error-corrected and collapsed into unique sequences with a nearest-neighbor algorithm that merged closely related sequences to remove PCR and sequencing errors. CDR3 sequences were aligned to IMGT reference sequences to assign V, D and J gene segments. Each retained sequence needed at least a six-nucleotide match to both a V gene segment and a J gene segment. Rearrangements were classified as productive when the CDR3 lacked stop codons and remained in frame with V and J, and all other rearrangements were classified as non-productive. Following IMGT convention, CDR3 was defined as the stretch from the second conserved V-encoded cysteine to the conserved J-encoded phenylalanine. In an earlier analysis of just under 600 of the donors, sequences lacking an unambiguous match to a single V gene segment were excluded. In an earlier analysis of approximately 590 of the donors, a V segment was called functional when productive rearrangements were above 56.7%, and segregating when the standard deviation between donors exceeded 5%. A statistical classification framework was built to diagnose cytomegalovirus status from the catalog of TCR beta chain sequences. In a later analysis, TCR nucleotide sequences were compared against IMGT/GENE-DB human TR gene sequences so that V and J genes could be assigned. In a later analysis, CDR3 sequences and most-parsimonious VDJ recombination scenarios were assigned using the TCRdist pipeline. In a later analysis, each TCR beta chain was defined by its CDR3 amino acid sequence together with its V-gene family, and reads lacking a unique V-gene family were excluded. As a way to deal with suspected cross-contamination and a sequencing artifact, a later analysis dropped 640 or so nucleotide sequences that were highly shared and had low generation probability. For each public chain, a later analysis derived a clonal expansion index from normalized ranks of inferred template counts within each repertoire. In a later analysis, generation probabilities were computed with a VDJ recombination model fitted to out-of-frame rearrangements, and the resulting probabilities were checked against IGoR. Hypergeometric tests were used in a later analysis to score TCR-TCR, TCR-HLA and TCR-CMV co-occurrence, with a repertoire-size bias correction applied to the TCR pairs. A later analysis estimated false discovery rates by permuting HLA or CMV assignments 20 times. A later analysis grouped co-occurring TCRs with DBSCAN, adding TCRdist sequence similarity when clustering within HLA-allele-positive subsets. Co-occurrence clustering excluded repertoires with fewer than 30,000 or more than 120,000 public chains, plus five with anomalous nucleotide sharing. TCRdb limited this immuneACCESS table to in-frame rearrangements with V and J called. A share of clones is missing; checked studies link under half to unresolved V genes, and the rest is unexplained. V, J and clone size reflect that table, while D and trimming were determined from the DNA. The sample yields about 210,000 clones; 75% to 80% were counted once. 1.5% to 2% of the sample goes to the ten largest clones.

This clone showed up just once. Its specific antigen is unknown. No base qualities exist here, and no much larger clone lies one base off it. V was cut back by 5 bases and J by 6 bases, leaving a gap of 17 bases between them. Sequences MNHEY (CDR1) and SMNVEV (CDR2) are obtained from the germline V gene (reference sequence). Counted from cysteine to phenylalanine, this CDR3 has 14 amino acids. Of the read, only the CDR3 DNA is kept; its 42 bases are in frame from base 1. The cohort was made up of approximately 700 healthy bone marrow donors. At the time of sampling, every cohort member was nominally healthy, though immune exposures that went unrecorded were likely present. The donor was CMV seronegative and belonged to the group of 352 seronegative cohort members. Each donor provided a peripheral blood sample, and peripheral blood mononuclear cells were used for TCR beta sequencing. The Qiagen DNeasy Blood Extraction Kit was used to extract genomic DNA from the blood cell samples.

The V and J segments used are TRBV27 and TRBJ2-7; no confident D gene assignment can be made. Sequencing was performed on PBMCs. The receptor was derived from a male donor in good health and CMV-seronegative. The nucleotide sequence reads TGTGCCAGCAGTAACACTATCCACCCCTTCGAGCAGTACTTC. The translation is CASSNTIHPFEQYF.